The 5 T cell receptor beta chains reported below all come from one sample, sequenced in a study of T cells expressing NK-cell markers (dated by TCRdb to the early 2020s). The library was prepared using 5' RACE. The sequencer listed for this sample is Illumina HiSeq 2000. After reprocessing by TCRdb, each CDR3 protein sequence is one entry, and no DNA is given. Per the sample table, the count is 150,000 to 180,000 distinct CDR3 sequences. The ten most abundant clones make up about 39% of the sample. Sequences were obtained from blood T cells: a sorted CD56 or NKG2C T cell subset, CD4+ or CD8+ T cells, or bulk PBMC T cells (not recorded which). These receptor sequences come from a woman between 45 and 65 years old in good health. Donor details come from another sample of the same person, matched by shared clones.

The V gene is TRBV21-1, the J gene TRBJ1-3; TCRdb proposes TRBD1, but this gene call is untestable without DNA. TRBV21-1 is reported as a pseudogene. The CDR3 is 17 amino acids. CDR3 sequence reads: CASSKVGRGFSGNTIYF.

The chain carries TRBV5-6 and TRBJ1-5. The CDR3 length is 18 residues. The germline gives CDR1 SGHDT, CDR2 YYEEEE. CDR3 amino acids: CASSLAKDTFRGNQPQHF.

The V call is TRBV7-8, the J call TRBJ2-1; the D call of TRBD2 rests on TCRdb alone, since no DNA is present to check it. From germline, CDR1 is SGHVS and CDR2 FQNEAQ. The CDR3 covers 16 residues. CDR3 protein: CASSLALVAGDNEQFF.

V gene TRBV5-1 combines with J gene TRBJ1-3; TCRdb reports TRBD1, a call that lacks DNA to check it against. In germline, CDR1 is SGHRS, CDR2 YFSETQ. The CDR3 runs to 15 residues. CDR3: CASSLDWDTGNTIYF.

The V gene is TRBV4-2, the J gene TRBJ2-1; TCRdb outputs TRBD1, but without DNA this stays unchecked. CDR3 length equals 17 residues. Germline V gene sequence: CDR1 LGHNA, CDR2 YNFKEQ. The CDR3 loop reads CASSPRPGTGRNNEQFF.